The 30 T cell receptor beta chains listed next were all sequenced from one sample in a study of blood T cell repertoires in COVID-19. Assay used: immunoSEQ multiplex PCR; TCRdb lists only in-frame clones, some missing. The sample consists of fewer than 400,000 clones, 88% of them appearing once. The sample comprised PBMCs or T cells enriched from blood (not recorded which). Receptors were obtained from a man younger than 45 who had recovered from COVID-19.

The table lists this clone with a count of one. J is TRBJ1-2 and V is TRBV15; tentative D call: TRBD1 (5 bases). Trimming shortened V by 3 bases and J by 3 bases, and 11 bases separated the two germline ends. Germline assignment: CDR1 LNHNV and CDR2 YYDKDF (reference sequence). The length of the CDR3 is 14 residues. The CDR3 sequence is CATSSAGKDYGYTF. CDR3 sequence (DNA): TGTGCCACCAGCAGTGCAGGGAAAGACTATGGCTACACCTTC.

The rearrangement uses TRBV28 and TRBJ1-5; maybe TRBD1 (5 bases). Germline CDR1 reads MDHEN; CDR2 reads SYDVKM. This CDR3 is built from 14 residues. Trimming cost V 2 bases and J 6 bases, with 11 bases left between them. CDR3 coding DNA: TGTGCCAGCAGTTTACCAGGGTGGGTTCAGCCCCAGCATTTT. Amino acids: CASSLPGWVQPQHF.

This chain uses TRBV5-4 with TRBJ2-5; no clear D. V lost 0 bases, J lost 1 base, and 7 bases lay in between. The CDR3 covers 14 residues. Germline-derived CDR1 and CDR2 are SGHNT and YYREEE (reference sequence). The CDR3, as DNA: TGTGCCAGCAGCTTGGCCGGTAGCCAAGAGACCCAGTACTTC. It yields the protein CASSLAGSQETQYF.

This chain joins TRBV15 and TRBJ2-1, with D possibly being TRBD1 (6 bases). The V gene lost 3 bases and the J gene lost 6 bases, with 18 bases spanning the gap. This CDR3 has 16 residues. The germline CDR1 and CDR2 sequences are LNHNV and YYDKDF (reference sequence). CDR3 DNA sequence: TGTGCCACCAGCAGTAAACAGGGTATTGGGTCCAATGAGCAGTTCTTC. It is translated as CATSSKQGIGSNEQFF.

The V and J genes are TRBV3-1 (or the pseudogene TRBV3-2) and TRBJ2-6, with D tentatively TRBD1 (5 bases). Germline-derived CDR1 and CDR2 are LGHDT and YNNKEL (reference sequence). The V gene lost 1 base and the J gene lost 15 bases, with 10 bases spanning the gap. The CDR3 sequence is 12 residues long. This CDR3 reads CASSQALGALTF. CDR3 sequence (DNA): TGTGCCAGCAGCCAAGCCCTAGGGGCCCTGACTTTC.

Only a few counts were recorded for this clone. The chain employs TRBV27 and TRBJ1-6; a possible D gene is TRBD1 (5 bases). CDR1 and CDR2 from the germline V gene are MNHEY and SMNVEV (reference sequence). The CDR3 is made up of 17 amino acids. With 3 bases removed from V and 1 base from J, the gap between germline ends came to 13 bases. Here the CDR3 reads CASSFSGRRSYNSPLHF. The CDR3 DNA is TGTGCCAGCAGTTTTTCAGGGAGGAGGTCCTATAATTCACCCCTCCACTTT.

Details on this clone: This same CDR3 is encoded by further DNA sequences in the sample. The rearrangement joins TRBV7-2 to TRBJ2-5, with TRBD2 identical over 12 bases. After removal of 1 base from V and 5 bases from J, the junction contained 2 bases not matched to a gene. This CDR3 comprises 15 residues. Germline-derived CDR1 and CDR2 are SGHTA and FQGNSA. The CDR3 bases are TGTGCCAGCAGCTTAGGGGGACTAGCGGGTGAGACCCAGTACTTC. Translating gives CASSLGGLAGETQYF.

The chain is built from TRBV5-1 and TRBJ2-7, with 7 bases lining up with TRBD1. The ends lost 4 bases at V and 1 base at J; junction bases unmatched: 2. Germline V gene data show CDR1 as SGHRS and CDR2 as YFSETQ. This CDR3 is 13 amino acids long. The CDR3 loop is CASSRDRSYEQYF. The CDR3 DNA reads as TGCGCCAGCAGCCGGGACAGATCCTACGAGCAGTACTTC.

The chain recombines TRBV7-9 with TRBJ2-7, with D possibly TRBD1 on 6 matching bases. The V gene lost 5 bases and the J gene lost 4 bases, with 12 bases spanning the gap. Germline CDR1 reads SEHNR; CDR2 reads FQNEAQ (reference sequence). The CDR3 spans 13 residues. CDR3 amino acids: CASSPGTPYEQYF. In DNA form, the CDR3 reads TGTGCCAGCAGCCCCGGGACACCTTACGAGCAGTACTTC.

V is TRBV29-1 and J is TRBJ2-5; D may be TRBD1 (5 bases). Trimming cost V 7 bases and J 3 bases, with 18 bases left between them. The length of the CDR3 is 14 residues. Germline CDR1 is SQVTM and CDR2 is ANQGSEA. The CDR3 reads CSGGAGQAKETQYF. The CDR3, as DNA: TGCAGCGGTGGGGCAGGTCAGGCGAAAGAGACCCAGTACTTC.

The CDR3 region is CASSKKSTRETQYF. DNA for the CDR3: TGTGCCAGCAGCAAAAAGAGCACGAGAGAGACCCAGTACTTC. This rearrangement joins TRBV21-1 to TRBJ2-5; whether TRBD2, the table's D call, matches the DNA was not checked. TRBV21-1 is a pseudogene locus. The CDR3 has 14 amino acids.

The chain links TRBV9 to TRBJ2-7, with 9 bases lining up with TRBD1. CDR3 length equals 16 residues. CDR1 is SGDLS, CDR2 YYNGEE, per germline. After removal of 3 bases from V and 3 bases from J, the junction contained 10 bases not matched to a gene. The CDR3, as DNA: TGTGCCAGCAGCGGAGGCCCTCGGGACAGGGTCTACGAGCAGTACTTC. The encoded protein is CASSGGPRDRVYEQYF.

The chain links TRBV5-1 to TRBJ1-4; no clear D gene. CDR1 is SGHRS and CDR2 is YFSETQ in the germline V gene. Trimming shortened V by 0 bases and J by 5 bases, and 8 bases separated the two germline ends. This CDR3 is built from 14 residues. Written as DNA, the CDR3 is TGCGCCAGCAGCTTGGGTCAGGAAAATGAAAAACTGTTTTTT. It codes for CASSLGQENEKLFF.

The chain employs TRBV29-1 and TRBJ2-1; tentatively, D is TRBD2 (5 bases). This CDR3 is 16 amino acids long. Trimming took 0 bases from V and 3 from J, leaving 15 bases between them. CDR1 is SQVTM and CDR2 is ANQGSEA in the germline V gene. This CDR3 is CSVEDRALASYNEQFF. CDR3 coding DNA: TGCAGCGTTGAAGATCGGGCTCTAGCTAGCTACAATGAGCAGTTCTTC.

This chain joins TRBV3-1 (or the pseudogene TRBV3-2) and TRBJ1-1; D is uncertain. The CDR3 covers 16 residues. Per germline, CDR1 LGHDT and CDR2 YNNKEL (reference sequence). Trimming pared 0 bases from V and 1 base from J, leaving 12 bases between. CDR3 nucleotide sequence: TGTGCCAGCAGCCAAGAATTATCCGGGTGGAACACTGAAGCTTTCTTT. Translation gives CASSQELSGWNTEAFF.

The V gene is TRBV27, the J gene TRBJ2-1, with a possible D match to TRBD2 (7 bases). The CDR3 has 16 residues. CDR1 is MNHEY, CDR2 SMNVEV, per germline (reference sequence). The V and J ends lost 4 bases and 7 bases respectively, with 20 bases between them. CDR3 sequence (DNA): TGTGCCAGCAGTTACCGTCCGGCGGGGGCTGTAAATGAGCAGTTCTTC. Translated: CASSYRPAGAVNEQFF.

J is TRBJ1-6 and V is TRBV23-1; tentatively, D is TRBD1 (5 bases). TRBV23-1 is sorted into the ORF group, with uncertain function. V lost 11 bases to trimming and J lost 1 base, with 21 bases between them. The CDR3 consists of 17 residues. The CDR3 here is CAPPRRGGASYNSPLHF. The CDR3 DNA is TGCGCCCCCCCAAGGCGGGGTGGGGCGTCCTATAATTCACCCCTCCACTTT.

This clone was seen more than once but under ten times. The chain employs TRBV11-3 and TRBJ1-5, with 10 bases matching TRBD1. This CDR3 contains 20 residues. CDR1 is SGHNT and CDR2 is YENEEA in the germline V gene. The V and J ends lost 5 bases and 6 bases, in that order; junction bases with no gene match: 22. The CDR3 sequence: CASSTRNLKTGGEFSQPQHF. The CDR3 coding sequence is TGTGCCAGCAGCACCCGGAACCTAAAGACAGGGGGCGAATTTTCTCAGCCCCAGCATTTT.

This sequence joins TRBV28 and TRBJ1-2; 10 bases align to TRBD1. The CDR3 has 15 amino acids. CDR1 is MDHEN, CDR2 SYDVKM, per germline. V was pared by 6 bases and J by 2 bases, with 6 bases of the junction left unmatched. DNA for the CDR3: TGTGCCAGCAGCATCCTGACAGGGGGCAACTATGGCTACACCTTC. As protein: CASSILTGGNYGYTF.

The chain employs TRBV5-6 and TRBJ1-5, with no clear D. The V end lost 3 bases, the J end lost 6 bases, and 13 bases lay between the germline ends. Looked up from germline, CDR1 is SGHDT and CDR2 is YYEEEE. The CDR3 is made up of 14 amino acids. The CDR3 bases are TGTGCCAGCAGCTCCGTTCGGGGAGGTCAGCCCCAGCATTTT. This translates into CASSSVRGGQPQHF. Complete variable domain (other parts from reference TRBV5-6 and TRBJ1-5): DAGVTQSPTHLIKTRGQQVTLRCSPKSGHDTVSWYQQALGQGPQFIFQYYEEEERQRGNFPDRFSGHQFPNYSSELNVNALLLGDSALYLCASSSVRGGQPQHFGDGTRLSIL.

This chain uses TRBV6-2 or TRBV6-3 with TRBJ1-1; no clear D gene. The CDR3 totals 14 residues. Trimming shortened V by 5 bases and J by 5 bases, and 15 bases separated the two germline ends. Germline lookup yields CDR1 MNHEY and CDR2 SVGEGT. The CDR3 bases are TGTGCCAGCAGTCAAGGGTTGGCGGGTACTGAAGCTTTCTTT. This gives the protein CASSQGLAGTEAFF.

The rearrangement uses TRBV7-8 and TRBJ2-7; a possible D gene is TRBD1 (6 bases). V was clipped by 6 bases and J by 6 bases, with 15 bases between them. Germline V CDR1 and CDR2: SGHVS, FQNEAQ. The CDR3 extends over 13 amino acids. The CDR3 nucleotides are TGTGCCAGCAGTCCAGATGAGGGGGTCGAGCAGTACTTC. It encodes CASSPDEGVEQYF.

This chain joins TRBV7-8 and TRBJ2-5; TRBD1 aligns across 7 bases. CDR1 and CDR2 from the germline V gene are SGHVS and FQNEAQ. This CDR3 spans 13 amino acids. V lost 5 bases and J lost 2; bases outside the gene matches: 2. CDR3 sequence reads: CASSGGQQETQYF. The CDR3 nucleotides read TGTGCCAGCAGCGGGGGACAGCAAGAGACCCAGTACTTC. Together with reference TRBV7-8 and TRBJ2-5, the CDR3 gives the full variable domain: GAGVSQSPRYKVAKRGQDVALRCDPISGHVSLFWYQQALGQGPEFLTYFQNEAQLDKSGLPSDRFFAERPEGSVSTLKIQRTQQEDSAVYLCASSGGQQETQYFGPGTRLLVL.

The table lists this clone with a count of one. V and J are TRBV28 and TRBJ2-7; 9 positions agree with TRBD1. CDR3 size: 14 residues. The ends lost 9 bases at V and 3 bases at J; junction bases unmatched: 9. Germline CDR1 is MDHEN and CDR2 is SYDVKM. DNA of the CDR3: TGTGCCAGTCAGGGGCCGGGACAGGGCTACGAGCAGTACTTC. It specifies CASQGPGQGYEQYF.

This clone was observed a handful of times. The chain employs TRBV5-5 and TRBJ1-6; no clear D. The V gene lost 0 bases and the J gene lost 5 bases, with 12 bases spanning the gap. Per germline, CDR1 SGHKS and CDR2 YYEKEE (reference sequence). The CDR3 length is 16 residues. Here the CDR3 reads CASSLAFGNNNSPLHF. In DNA, the CDR3 is TGTGCCAGCAGCTTGGCCTTCGGGAACAATAATTCACCCCTCCACTTT.

The sample holds one count of this clone. V and J are TRBV6-5 and TRBJ2-7, with D perhaps matching TRBD1 (6 bases). This CDR3 is 15 amino acids long. Germline V CDR1 and CDR2: MNHEY, SVGAGI. Trimming pared 0 bases from V and 4 bases from J, leaving 13 bases between. The CDR3 DNA is TGTGCCAGCAGTTACTCGCAGGGGCCCGGATACGAGCAGTACTTC. Protein sequence: CASSYSQGPGYEQYF.

The CDR3 DNA is TGTGCCACCAGCAGAGATAGCTCGGAGACCCAGTACTTC. As protein: CATSRDSSETQYF. The gene calls are TRBV15 and TRBJ2-5; D unclear. Trimming took off 0 bases at V and 5 bases at J, with 7 bases between the two ends. Germline lookup yields CDR1 LNHNV and CDR2 YYDKDF (reference sequence). This CDR3 contains 13 residues.

The chain uses TRBV15 and TRBJ1-2, with 7 bases that match TRBD1. Per germline, CDR1 LNHNV and CDR2 YYDKDF (reference sequence). This CDR3 is 14 amino acids long. V lost 1 base, J lost 8 bases, and 7 bases stayed unmatched. The CDR3 spells CATSRAGGNDGYTF. For the CDR3, the DNA is TGTGCCACCAGCAGAGCAGGGGGGAATGACGGCTACACCTTC.

The chain links TRBV28 to TRBJ2-3; 7 bases fit TRBD1. J gave up 1 base and V 4 bases, and 5 bases lay outside the gene matches. The CDR3 is 15 residues long. CDR1 and CDR2 from the germline V gene are MDHEN and SYDVKM. The DNA of the CDR3 is TGTGCCAGCAGTTCAAGGGGGCTTGGCACAGATACGCAGTATTTT. It specifies CASSSRGLGTDTQYF.

The rearrangement links TRBV23-1 to TRBJ2-5, with TRBD1 as a possible D gene (6 bases). TRBV23-1 is identified as an open reading frame with a role that is uncertain. V was shortened by 5 bases and J by 2 bases, with 12 bases between the two germline ends. The CDR3 loop spans 14 amino acids. The CDR3 protein is CASSAGAVQETQYF. CDR3 coding DNA: TGCGCCAGCAGTGCAGGGGCGGTTCAAGAGACCCAGTACTTC.